This T cell receptor beta chain was captured in a study of T cell repertoires in cytomegalovirus infection. The wider study: Based on public TCR beta signatures, there were indications of CMV infection and of a matching HLA type.

TCRdb independently ran MiXCR on the reads; one entry per CDR3 protein. The data show some 450,000 distinct CDR3 sequences, with approximately 31% seen just once and roughly an eighth held by the top ten. Germline values: CDR1 LNHNV, CDR2 YYDKDF (reference sequence). The CDR3 consists of 16 residues. After removal of 4 bases from V and 0 bases from J, the junction contained 5 bases not matched to a gene. The rearrangement joins TRBV15 to TRBJ1-4; TRBD1 aligns across 7 bases. Source material: PBMCs. The sequence derives from a human donor in good health (CMV status not recorded). Some clones in this sample may be carry-over from other donors' samples. The CDR3 nucleotides are TGTGCCACCAGCACCACCGGGACAGCAACTAATGAAAAACTGTTTTTT. Amino acids: CATSTTGTATNEKLFF.